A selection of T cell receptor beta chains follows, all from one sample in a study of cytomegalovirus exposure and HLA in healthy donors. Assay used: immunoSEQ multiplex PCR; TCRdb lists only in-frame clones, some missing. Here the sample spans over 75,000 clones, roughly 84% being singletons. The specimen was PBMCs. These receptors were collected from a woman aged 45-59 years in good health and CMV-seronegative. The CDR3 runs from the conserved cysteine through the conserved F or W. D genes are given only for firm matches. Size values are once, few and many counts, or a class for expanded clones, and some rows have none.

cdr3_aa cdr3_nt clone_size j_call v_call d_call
CASSQPDNYHYGYTF TGTGCCAGCAGCCAGCCGGATAACTACCACTATGGCTACACCTTC . TRBJ1-2 TRBV4-2 .
CASTSPTATTGTQYF TGTGCCAGCACTTCCCCCACGGCGACGACTGGGACCCAGTACTTC . TRBJ2-5 TRBV28 .
CASSQPLQDRSSGNTIYF TGTGCCAGCAGCCAACCCCTCCAGGACAGGAGCTCTGGAAACACCATATATTTT . TRBJ1-3 TRBV4-2 TRBD1
CASSVLQGGHEKLFF TGTGCCAGCAGCGTATTACAGGGGGGACATGAAAAACTGTTTTTT . TRBJ1-4 TRBV9 TRBD1
CASTYTLTGAPGELFF TGTGCCAGCACCTATACCCTGACAGGGGCGCCCGGGGAGCTGTTTTTT . TRBJ2-2 TRBV7-2 TRBD1
CASSLRGYNSPLHF TGTGCCAGCAGCTTACGAGGCTATAATTCACCCCTCCACTTT . TRBJ1-6 TRBV5-6 .
CAIAKSGTGETQYF TGTGCCATCGCCAAATCCGGGACTGGGGAGACCCAGTACTTC once TRBJ2-5 TRBV10-3 .
CASSPGTGEETQYF TGTGCCAGTAGTCCCGGGACAGGGGAAGAGACCCAGTACTTC once TRBJ2-5 TRBV19 TRBD1
CASTPDRGSRHEQFF TGTGCCAGTACCCCCGACAGGGGTTCACGGCATGAGCAGTTCTTC . TRBJ2-1 TRBV19 TRBD1
CASSQEWDRLSSGNTIYF TGCGCCAGCAGCCAAGAGTGGGACAGGCTGAGCTCTGGAAACACCATATATTTT . TRBJ1-3 TRBV4-1 TRBD1
CASSVAGTGGYGYTF TGTGCCAGCAGCGTAGCTGGGACAGGGGGCTATGGCTACACCTTC . TRBJ1-2 TRBV9 TRBD1
CASSQQTGGTEAFF TGCGCCAGCAGCCAACAGACGGGGGGGACTGAAGCTTTCTTT . TRBJ1-1 TRBV4-3 .
CASSLPRTGEREKLFF TGTGCCAGCAGCTTACCCCGGACAGGGGAAAGAGAAAAACTGTTTTTT . TRBJ1-4 TRBV11-2 TRBD1
CASSPRRQDQPQHF TGTGCCAGCAGCCCCCGACGGCAGGATCAGCCCCAGCATTTT . TRBJ1-5 TRBV7-2 .
CASSQLTGGEYDTEAFF TGTGCCAGCAGCCAATTAACAGGGGGGGAGTATGACACTGAAGCTTTCTTT . TRBJ1-1 TRBV16 TRBD1
CASSEGIAGAYEQYF TGTGCCAGCAGTGAAGGGATAGCGGGAGCGTACGAGCAGTACTTC once TRBJ2-7 TRBV6-1 TRBD2
CSVQGPGGGGYTF TGCAGCGTTCAGGGCCCCGGGGGGGGTGGCTACACCTTC . TRBJ1-2 TRBV29-1 .
CASSRGDVRLNYGYTF TGTGCCAGTAGTCGGGGGGACGTACGTCTTAACTATGGCTACACCTTC . TRBJ1-2 TRBV19 .
CAISNRTASNQPQHF TGTGCCATCAGCAACAGGACGGCTAGCAATCAGCCCCAGCATTTT . TRBJ1-5 TRBV10-3 .
CASREGASGANVLTF TGTGCCAGTAGAGAGGGGGCCTCTGGGGCCAACGTCCTGACTTTC . TRBJ2-6 TRBV19 TRBD1
CASSPIRDRGPEAFF TGTGCCAGCTCACCCATACGAGACAGGGGGCCTGAAGCTTTCTTT . TRBJ1-1 TRBV18 TRBD1
CASSSTGYQPQHF TGTGCCAGCAGCTCTACAGGGTATCAGCCCCAGCATTTT . TRBJ1-5 TRBV11-2 .
CASSSKVGQSYNEQFF TGTGCCAGCAGCTCTAAGGTGGGACAGAGCTACAATGAGCAGTTCTTC . TRBJ2-1 TRBV13 TRBD1
CATSRLNEQFF TGTGCCACCAGCAGACTCAATGAGCAGTTCTTC . TRBJ2-1 TRBV15 .
CASSYSIEGKTQYF TGTGCCAGCAGTTACTCGATAGAGGGAAAGACCCAGTACTTC . TRBJ2-5 TRBV6-5 .
CASSPGTGIVHEQYF TGTGCCAGCAGCCCCGGGACAGGGATTGTGCACGAGCAGTACTTC . TRBJ2-7 TRBV7-3 TRBD1
CASSWTGRSYEQYF TGTGCCAGCAGCTGGACAGGGCGATCCTACGAGCAGTACTTC . TRBJ2-7 TRBV5-6 TRBD1
CAISRDRGGQPQHF TGTGCCATCAGCAGAGACAGGGGAGGTCAGCCCCAGCATTTT . TRBJ1-5 TRBV10-3 TRBD1
CASSPGQASTDTQYF TGTGCCAGCTCACCAGGACAGGCTAGCACAGATACGCAGTATTTT . TRBJ2-3 TRBV18 TRBD1
CASSVVAGGRNTGELFF TGTGCCAGCAGTGTAGTAGCGGGGGGTCGGAACACCGGGGAGCTGTTTTTT . TRBJ2-2 TRBV25-1 TRBD2
CANTGTGNEKLFF TGTGCCAACACCGGGACAGGGAATGAAAAACTGTTTTTT . TRBJ1-4 TRBV6-4 TRBD1
CASSLGNRAGERYEQYF TGTGCCAGCAGCTTAGGCAATCGGGCGGGAGAGAGGTACGAGCAGTACTTC . TRBJ2-7 TRBV13 TRBD2
CASMGGSLAGETQYF TGTGCCAGCATGGGGGGATCTTTAGCGGGGGAGACCCAGTACTTC . TRBJ2-5 TRBV2 TRBD2
CASSSGLAGGGEQFF TGTGCCAGCAGCTCCGGACTAGCGGGGGGTGGTGAGCAGTTCTTC . TRBJ2-1 TRBV5-4 TRBD2
CASSQGLADYNEQFF TGCGCCAGCAGCCAGGGACTAGCGGACTACAATGAGCAGTTCTTC . TRBJ2-1 TRBV4-1 TRBD2
CASSSRQGHQPQHF TGTGCCAGCAGTTCAAGACAGGGGCATCAGCCCCAGCATTTT . TRBJ1-5 TRBV6-5 TRBD1
CASSGQGANEKLFF TGCGCCAGCAGCGGACAGGGGGCTAATGAAAAACTGTTTTTT . TRBJ1-4 TRBV5-1 TRBD1
CSVVLASEQYF TGCAGCGTAGTACTAGCCAGCGAGCAGTACTTC . TRBJ2-7 TRBV29-1 .
CASSQREGSLDTEAFF TGCGCCAGCAGCCAGAGGGAGGGATCGCTGGACACTGAAGCTTTCTTT . TRBJ1-1 TRBV4-1 .
CASSLYPPGTGYDQPQHF TGTGCCAGCAGCTTGTACCCTCCGGGGACAGGGTATGATCAGCCCCAGCATTTT . TRBJ1-5 TRBV5-5 TRBD1
CASSLAMGLAVPWETQYF TGTGCCAGCAGCTTAGCCATGGGACTAGCGGTCCCATGGGAGACCCAGTACTTC . TRBJ2-5 TRBV7-8 TRBD2
CASRGLAGVGEQYF TGTGCCAGCAGAGGACTAGCGGGAGTGGGCGAGCAGTACTTC . TRBJ2-7 TRBV2 TRBD2
CASSRTEREQEKLFF TGCGCCAGCAGCCGCACGGAGAGGGAACAAGAAAAACTGTTTTTT . TRBJ1-4 TRBV4-1 .
CASSWDRNEKLFF TGCGCCAGCAGCTGGGACAGAAATGAAAAACTGTTTTTT once TRBJ1-4 TRBV5-1 TRBD1
CASSGQGTQPQHF TGTGCCAGCAGTGGACAGGGCACTCAGCCCCAGCATTTT . TRBJ1-5 TRBV2 TRBD1
CASSPPGLGTGELFF TGTGCCAGCAGTCCACCGGGACTAGGCACCGGGGAGCTGTTTTTT . TRBJ2-2 TRBV2 TRBD2
CATSRDVLSGTAGANVLTF TGTGCCACCAGCAGAGATGTCCTATCCGGGACTGCCGGGGCCAACGTCCTGACTTTC . TRBJ2-6 TRBV15 .
CASSLRGPNEKGLFF TGTGCCAGCAGTTTAAGGGGGCCCAATGAAAAAGGACTGTTTTTT once TRBJ1-4 TRBV27 TRBD1
CASSSWDRVYEQYF TGTGCCAGCAGTTCCTGGGACAGGGTCTACGAGCAGTACTTC . TRBJ2-7 TRBV27 TRBD1
CAISESEGYLLADTQYF TGTGCCATCAGTGAGTCAGAGGGATATCTTCTTGCAGATACGCAGTATTTT once TRBJ2-3 TRBV10-3 .
CASSLLGTQETQYF TGTGCCAGCAGCTTATTAGGGACACAAGAGACCCAGTACTTC . TRBJ2-5 TRBV7-8 .
CASSQGAGSTYNEQFF TGTGCCAGCAGCCAAGGAGCCGGGAGCACCTACAATGAGCAGTTCTTC . TRBJ2-1 TRBV14 .
CASSDLSGSVDTQYF TGCGCCAGCAGTGATCTTAGCGGGAGCGTAGATACGCAGTATTTT . TRBJ2-3 TRBV10-2 TRBD2